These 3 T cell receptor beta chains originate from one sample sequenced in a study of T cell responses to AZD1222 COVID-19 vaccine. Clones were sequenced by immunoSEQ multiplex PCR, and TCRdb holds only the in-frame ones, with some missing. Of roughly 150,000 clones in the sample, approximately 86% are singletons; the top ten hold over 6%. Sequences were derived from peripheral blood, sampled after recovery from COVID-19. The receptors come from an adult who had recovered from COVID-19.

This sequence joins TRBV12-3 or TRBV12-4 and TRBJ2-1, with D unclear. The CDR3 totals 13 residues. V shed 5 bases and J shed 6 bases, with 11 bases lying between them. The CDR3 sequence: CASSLRPVNEQFF. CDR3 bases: TGTGCCAGCAGTCTCCGCCCTGTCAATGAGCAGTTCTTC.

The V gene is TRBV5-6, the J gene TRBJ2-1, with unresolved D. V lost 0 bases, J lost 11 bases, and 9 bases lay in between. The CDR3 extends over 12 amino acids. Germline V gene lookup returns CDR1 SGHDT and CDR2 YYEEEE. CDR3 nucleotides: TGTGCCAGCAGCTTGGTACAGCGCCAGCAGTTCTTC. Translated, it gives CASSLVQRQQFF. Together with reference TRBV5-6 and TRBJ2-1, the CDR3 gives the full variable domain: DAGVTQSPTHLIKTRGQQVTLRCSPKSGHDTVSWYQQALGQGPQFIFQYYEEEERQRGNFPDRFSGHQFPNYSSELNVNALLLGDSALYLCASSLVQRQQFFGPGTRLTVL.

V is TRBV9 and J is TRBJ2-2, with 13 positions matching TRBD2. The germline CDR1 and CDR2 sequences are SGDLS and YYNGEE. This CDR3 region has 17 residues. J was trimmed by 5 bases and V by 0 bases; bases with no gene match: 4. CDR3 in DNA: TGTGCCAGCAGCGTAGGACTAGCGGGGGGCCCAACCGGGGAGCTGTTTTTT. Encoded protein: CASSVGLAGGPTGELFF.